This T cell receptor beta chain is drawn from a study of blood T cells in healthy people across ages. This clonotype was counted only a few times. The antigen remains unidentified. Study results and caveats: Both naive CD4+ cell counts and diversity were greater in long-lived donors than in aged donors.

This CDR3 is 15 amino acids long. Trimming stripped 1 base from V and 1 base from J, with 10 bases between. Germline CDR1 LGHNA, CDR2 YSLEER. Individuals who donated were healthy Caucasians from Russia aged 6 to 90. Alongside a J-beta primer mix, a sample-barcoded 5' primer served in a second PCR lasting roughly 7 to 11 cycles. TCRdb analysed the 5' RACE reads with MiXCR anew, one entry per CDR3 protein. The sample shows roughly 500,000 distinct CDR3 sequences, 27% of them seen only once. This receptor was taken from a woman aged 70-85 years in good health. The sequencing sample was made of blood. V is TRBV4-3 and J is TRBJ1-1; a weak D match, TRBD1 (5 bases). CDR3 region: CASSQGIRENTEAFF. Here the CDR3 DNA reads TGCGCCAGCAGCCAAGGGATCAGGGAGAACACTGAAGCTTTCTTT.